This is a list of T cell receptor beta chains from one sample in a study of cytomegalovirus exposure and HLA in healthy donors. The table came from immunoSEQ multiplex PCR; TCRdb's copy has only in-frame clones and leaves some out. The sample gives about 170,000 clones, roughly 81% of which show up once; approximately 2.5% is in the top ten. The sample taken for sequencing was PBMCs. These receptors all come from a man aged 25-45 years in good health and CMV-seropositive. Each CDR3 is given with its conserved first and last residue. Each record gives: CDR3 DNA, CDR3 protein, J gene, CDR3 length, D gene, clone size, V gene. D genes are given only for firm matches. For some rows the clone size is stated as once, few or many, or as a class when expanded; others skip it.

CDR3nt: TGCAGCGCAGGGGGAAGGCGGATCAGCACAGATACGCAGTATTTT
CDR3aa: CSAGGRRISTDTQYF
j_gene: TRBJ2-3
len: 15
d_gene: TRBD1
abundance: .
v_gene: TRBV29-1

CDR3nt: TGTGCCAGCAGTAAGACTAGCGGGACAGAGACCCAGTACTTC
CDR3aa: CASSKTSGTETQYF
j_gene: TRBJ2-5
len: 14
d_gene: TRBD2
abundance: .
v_gene: TRBV6-5

CDR3nt: TGTGCCAGTAGTATAGCCCCGACAGGGGCCAACACTGAAGCTTTCTTT
CDR3aa: CASSIAPTGANTEAFF
j_gene: TRBJ1-1
len: 16
d_gene: TRBD1
abundance: .
v_gene: TRBV19

CDR3nt: TGTGCCAGCTCACCTTACTCGGGGGGGCCGAGGGAGCAGTTCTTC
CDR3aa: CASSPYSGGPREQFF
j_gene: TRBJ2-1
len: 15
d_gene: TRBD2
abundance: .
v_gene: TRBV18

CDR3nt: TGTGCCAGCAGAGAAACTAGCGTGGACACCGGGGAGCTGTTTTTT
CDR3aa: CASRETSVDTGELFF
j_gene: TRBJ2-2
len: 15
d_gene: TRBD2
abundance: few
v_gene: TRBV6-4

CDR3nt: TGCAGCGTTGAAGAGAATAAAGGGGGCCTTGGGGCCAACGTCCTGACTTTC
CDR3aa: CSVEENKGGLGANVLTF
j_gene: TRBJ2-6
len: 17
d_gene: TRBD1
abundance: .
v_gene: TRBV29-1

CDR3nt: TGTGCCAGCAGCTTAAGGGACAGTCACGAGCTGTTTTTT
CDR3aa: CASSLRDSHELFF
j_gene: TRBJ2-2
len: 13
d_gene: TRBD1
abundance: .
v_gene: TRBV11-2

CDR3nt: TGTGCCAGCAGCTTGGGACAGGGAGGCGGGCTCTTC
CDR3aa: CASSLGQGGGLF
j_gene: TRBJ2-1
len: 12
d_gene: .
abundance: once
v_gene: TRBV5-8

CDR3nt: TGTGCCAGCAGTTGGCATACAGGGGGGATCACTGAAGCTTTCTTT
CDR3aa: CASSWHTGGITEAFF
j_gene: TRBJ1-1
len: 15
d_gene: TRBD1
abundance: .
v_gene: TRBV6-1

CDR3nt: TGTGCCAGCAGCTTGGTCCCAAGACTAGCGGGAGGGCCGTGGAATGAGCAGTTCTTC
CDR3aa: CASSLVPRLAGGPWNEQFF
j_gene: TRBJ2-1
len: 19
d_gene: TRBD2
abundance: .
v_gene: TRBV5-5

CDR3nt: TGTGCCAGCAGCTTAGTCCAGCGGTCCTACGAGCAGTACTTC
CDR3aa: CASSLVQRSYEQYF
j_gene: TRBJ2-7
len: 14
d_gene: .
abundance: .
v_gene: TRBV7-6

CDR3nt: TGTGCCAGTAGTCCGAGGGCCCCCAACGGCTATGGCTACACCTTC
CDR3aa: CASSPRAPNGYGYTF
j_gene: TRBJ1-2
len: 15
d_gene: .
abundance: once
v_gene: TRBV19

CDR3nt: TGTGCCAGCAGTCTGGGGCATAGCTCCTACAATGAGCAGTTCTTC
CDR3aa: CASSLGHSSYNEQFF
j_gene: TRBJ2-1
len: 15
d_gene: .
abundance: .
v_gene: TRBV6-5

CDR3nt: TGCGCCAGCAGCCTTCGGTCGGGCGGGGAGCTGTTTTTT
CDR3aa: CASSLRSGGELFF
j_gene: TRBJ2-2
len: 13
d_gene: .
abundance: .
v_gene: TRBV4-1

CDR3nt: TGTGCCAGCAGCGTGGGACTAGCGAGCTACAATGAGCAGTTCTTC
CDR3aa: CASSVGLASYNEQFF
j_gene: TRBJ2-1
len: 15
d_gene: TRBD2
abundance: .
v_gene: TRBV9

CDR3nt: TGTGCCAGCAGCCCACGGACTAGCGGGAGTACAGAGACCCAGTACTTC
CDR3aa: CASSPRTSGSTETQYF
j_gene: TRBJ2-5
len: 16
d_gene: TRBD2
abundance: .
v_gene: TRBV11-2

CDR3nt: TGTGCCAGCAGTTTCTCAGTACTAGCGCCTTACAATGAGCAGTTCTTC
CDR3aa: CASSFSVLAPYNEQFF
j_gene: TRBJ2-1
len: 16
d_gene: TRBD2
abundance: once
v_gene: TRBV27

CDR3nt: TGTGCCACCCTACCCTTAGCGGATCGAGGGCTGGAGACCCAGTACTTC
CDR3aa: CATLPLADRGLETQYF
j_gene: TRBJ2-5
len: 16
d_gene: .
abundance: .
v_gene: TRBV7-2

CDR3nt: TGTGCCAGTAGTCGGACTAGCGGGAGCGAAAATGAGCAGTTCTTC
CDR3aa: CASSRTSGSENEQFF
j_gene: TRBJ2-1
len: 15
d_gene: TRBD2
abundance: .
v_gene: TRBV19

CDR3nt: TGTGCTAGTGTGCCAATCTTCCCAGGGGGCGGATACACCGGGGAGCTGTTTTTT
CDR3aa: CASVPIFPGGGYTGELFF
j_gene: TRBJ2-2
len: 18
d_gene: TRBD1
abundance: .
v_gene: TRBV12-5

CDR3nt: TGTGCCAGCAGCTATCGTGGGAGGGCCAGCACAGATACGCAGTATTTT
CDR3aa: CASSYRGRASTDTQYF
j_gene: TRBJ2-3
len: 16
d_gene: TRBD2
abundance: .
v_gene: TRBV7-9

CDR3nt: TGCGCCAGCAGCTTGGGGACACCAGCCAAAAACATTCAGTACTTC
CDR3aa: CASSLGTPAKNIQYF
j_gene: TRBJ2-4
len: 15
d_gene: .
abundance: .
v_gene: TRBV5-1

CDR3nt: TGTGCCAGCAGCGGGGGACAGGGGGCTATCAATGAGCAGTTCTTC
CDR3aa: CASSGGQGAINEQFF
j_gene: TRBJ2-1
len: 15
d_gene: TRBD1
abundance: .
v_gene: TRBV9

CDR3nt: TGTGCCAGCAGCTTCGGTCTCTATCCGGGGGACTCGACTAATGAAAAACTGTTTTTT
CDR3aa: CASSFGLYPGDSTNEKLFF
j_gene: TRBJ1-4
len: 19
d_gene: .
abundance: .
v_gene: TRBV7-9

CDR3nt: TGTGCCAGCAGCTGGGACAGGGCTTATGAGCAGTTCTTC
CDR3aa: CASSWDRAYEQFF
j_gene: TRBJ2-1
len: 13
d_gene: TRBD1
abundance: .
v_gene: TRBV7-8

CDR3nt: TGTGCCAGCAGCCCCCGAGGGCGGGAGACCCTTCTAGAGACCCAGTACTTC
CDR3aa: CASSPRGRETLLETQYF
j_gene: TRBJ2-5
len: 17
d_gene: TRBD2
abundance: .
v_gene: TRBV7-2

CDR3nt: TGTGCCAGCAGCCAGGGGGGAGGTACTGAAGCTTTCTTT
CDR3aa: CASSQGGGTEAFF
j_gene: TRBJ1-1
len: 13
d_gene: TRBD1
abundance: .
v_gene: TRBV6-6

CDR3nt: TGTGCCATCAGTGAGTCGACAGCTAATTATTTTTACAATGAGCAGTTCTTC
CDR3aa: CAISESTANYFYNEQFF
j_gene: TRBJ2-1
len: 17
d_gene: .
abundance: .
v_gene: TRBV10-3

CDR3nt: TGTGCCAGCAGCTTAGCCCTTGGTTCCACGAGGGACATTCAGTACTTC
CDR3aa: CASSLALGSTRDIQYF
j_gene: TRBJ2-4
len: 16
d_gene: .
abundance: .
v_gene: TRBV11-2

CDR3nt: TGTGCCAGCAGCTTAGTCCTGGCCAGGGAGCTGTTTTTT
CDR3aa: CASSLVLARELFF
j_gene: TRBJ2-2
len: 13
d_gene: .
abundance: .
v_gene: TRBV7-8

CDR3nt: TGTGCCAGTAGGCTAGCGGGAGGGAACACCGGGGAGCTGTTTTTT
CDR3aa: CASRLAGGNTGELFF
j_gene: TRBJ2-2
len: 15
d_gene: TRBD2
abundance: .
v_gene: TRBV19

CDR3nt: TGTGCCAGCAGCTTACGGAGAGACACAGATACGCAGTATTTT
CDR3aa: CASSLRRDTDTQYF
j_gene: TRBJ2-3
len: 14
d_gene: .
abundance: .
v_gene: TRBV7-8

CDR3nt: TGTGCCAGCAGCGCTCGACTTCTCACAGATACGCAGTATTTT
CDR3aa: CASSARLLTDTQYF
j_gene: TRBJ2-3
len: 14
d_gene: .
abundance: .
v_gene: TRBV5-6

CDR3nt: TGCGCCAGCAGGGCACTAGCGGGAGCTTACAATGAGCAGTTCTTC
CDR3aa: CASRALAGAYNEQFF
j_gene: TRBJ2-1
len: 15
d_gene: TRBD2
abundance: few
v_gene: TRBV4-1

CDR3nt: TGTGCCAGTAGTATGGGGCTTGAGGGAGCGGGCAATGAGCAGTTCTTC
CDR3aa: CASSMGLEGAGNEQFF
j_gene: TRBJ2-1
len: 16
d_gene: .
abundance: .
v_gene: TRBV19

CDR3nt: TGCGCCAGCAGCCAAGTGGGAGGGACTAATGAAAAACTGTTTTTT
CDR3aa: CASSQVGGTNEKLFF
j_gene: TRBJ1-4
len: 15
d_gene: .
abundance: .
v_gene: TRBV4-1

CDR3nt: TGCGCCAGCAGCCAAGACGCAGAAAATACGCAGTATTTT
CDR3aa: CASSQDAENTQYF
j_gene: TRBJ2-3
len: 13
d_gene: .
abundance: .
v_gene: TRBV4-3

CDR3nt: TGTGCCAGTAGCCAGGGGCGGGTCGATGAGCAGTTCTTC
CDR3aa: CASSQGRVDEQFF
j_gene: TRBJ2-1
len: 13
d_gene: .
abundance: .
v_gene: TRBV19

CDR3nt: TGTGCCAGCAGCTTTACTAGCGGGAGGGGATCAGATACGCAGTATTTT
CDR3aa: CASSFTSGRGSDTQYF
j_gene: TRBJ2-3
len: 16
d_gene: TRBD2
abundance: .
v_gene: TRBV7-6

CDR3nt: TGTGCCAGTACTGGGACTAGCGGGAGAACTACAGATACGCAGTATTTT
CDR3aa: CASTGTSGRTTDTQYF
j_gene: TRBJ2-3
len: 16
d_gene: TRBD2
abundance: .
v_gene: TRBV19

CDR3nt: TGTGCCAGCAGTCGTGACAGTTACTATGGCTACACCTTC
CDR3aa: CASSRDSYYGYTF
j_gene: TRBJ1-2
len: 13
d_gene: .
abundance: .
v_gene: TRBV6-6

CDR3nt: TGTGCCATCAGGGATCCGGGACAGGGCTCTGGAAACGCCATATATTTT
CDR3aa: CAIRDPGQGSGNAIYF
j_gene: TRBJ1-3
len: 16
d_gene: TRBD1
abundance: .
v_gene: TRBV10-3

CDR3nt: TGTGCCAGCAGTATGGGACAGATCACAGATACGCAGTATTTT
CDR3aa: CASSMGQITDTQYF
j_gene: TRBJ2-3
len: 14
d_gene: TRBD1
abundance: once
v_gene: TRBV6-5